This T cell receptor (beta chain) was recorded in a study of shared clonotypes between healthy human individuals. The table lists this clone with a few counts. The CDR3 is 15 amino acids. The V gene lost 6 bases and the J gene lost 1 base, with 14 bases spanning the gap. The V gene's germline CDR1 is MDHEN and CDR2 SYDVKM. An assay was performed, and its level was deep. The authors distributed each subset's genomic DNA evenly over several immunoSEQ plates. Produced via immunoSEQ multiplex PCR; TCRdb's table is partial and in-frame only. In the table there are about half a million clones, approximately 80% of which are singletons.

The TCR sequence derives from a woman between 40 and 55 years old in good health. Some clones in this sample may be carry-over from other donors' samples. The sample taken for sequencing was PBMCs. The chain uses TRBV28 and TRBJ2-3; D call uncertain. In nucleotides, the CDR3 is TGTGCCAGCAGGGAGACAAGACTGGGCACAGATACGCAGTATTTT. This translates into CASRETRLGTDTQYF.